The entry below describes one T cell receptor (beta chain). Its antigen remains unidentified. Clones were read by immunoSEQ multiplex PCR, and TCRdb kept only the in-frame ones, dropping some. The sample shows tens of thousands of clones, under 90% of them seen only once. The sample originates from a study of OX40 agonist ivuxolimab in advanced cancers. Study conclusions and caveats: Patients who responded partially at 0.1-3.0 mg/kg showed clonal expansion ranking among the lowest. In the 0.1 to 3.0 mg/kg range, CD4+ and CD8+ blood T cells had expanded clonally by week 6.

The starting material was CD4+ or CD8+ T cells sorted from blood, obtained in a trial of the OX40 agonist ivuxolimab. The sequence was collected from an adult with an advanced solid tumor such as melanoma, head and neck, liver or kidney cancer.

CDR3 nucleotide sequence: TGTGCCAGCGCCACCTCGGGCACCTCATATGGCTACACCTTC. Residues: CASATSGTSYGYTF. The chain recombines TRBV11-3 with TRBJ1-2; no clear D gene. The CDR3 is 14 residues long. Germline loops: CDR1 SGHNT, CDR2 YENEEA. The V end lost 8 bases, the J end lost 5 bases, and 18 bases lay between the germline ends.